This T cell receptor (beta chain) was identified during a study of blood T cell repertoires in COVID-19. TCRdb's copy holds only in-frame clones and misses some; the assay was immunoSEQ multiplex PCR. The table records 200,000 to 300,000 clones, around 85% of them present only once. Germline V gene sequence: CDR1 SGHAT, CDR2 FQNNGV. V was pared by 7 bases and J by 0 bases, with 16 bases between. This CDR3 has 17 amino acids. This clone was counted only a few times. The sequence was collected from a woman aged 80 or older with acute or convalescent COVID-19. The specimen was peripheral blood. This chain uses TRBV11-2 with TRBJ2-6; TRBD2 might be the D (6 bases). The CDR3 region has the DNA TGTGCCAGCACCAAGCTAGCGTCGAGCTCTGGGGCCAACGTCCTGACTTTC. Encoded protein: CASTKLASSSGANVLTF.